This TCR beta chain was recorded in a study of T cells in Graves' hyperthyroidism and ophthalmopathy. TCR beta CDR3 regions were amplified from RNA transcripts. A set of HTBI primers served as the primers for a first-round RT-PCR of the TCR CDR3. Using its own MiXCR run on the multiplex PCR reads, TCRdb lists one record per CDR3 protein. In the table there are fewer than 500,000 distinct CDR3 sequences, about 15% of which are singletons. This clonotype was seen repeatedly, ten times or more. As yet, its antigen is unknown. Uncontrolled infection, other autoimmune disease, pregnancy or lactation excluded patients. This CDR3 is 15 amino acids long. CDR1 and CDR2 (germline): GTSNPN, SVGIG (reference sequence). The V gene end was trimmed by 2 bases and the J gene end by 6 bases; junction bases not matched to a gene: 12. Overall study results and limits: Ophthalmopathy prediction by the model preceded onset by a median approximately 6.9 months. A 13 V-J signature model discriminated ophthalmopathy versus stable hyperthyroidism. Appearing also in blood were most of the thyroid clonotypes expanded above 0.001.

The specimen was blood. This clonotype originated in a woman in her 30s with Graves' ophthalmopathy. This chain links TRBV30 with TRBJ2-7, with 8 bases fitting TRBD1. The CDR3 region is CAWSIAVGQGSEQYF. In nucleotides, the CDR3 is TGTGCCTGGAGTATCGCCGTCGGACAGGGAAGCGAGCAGTACTTC.